This T cell receptor (beta chain) was retrieved from a study of cytomegalovirus exposure and HLA in healthy donors. Study-level points and caveats: Later on, an analysis found that several of the most significant clusters appeared to be linked to common viral pathogens, which included parvovirus B19. The study put 150 to 200 TCR beta chains on its list as cytomegalovirus-associated.

A note on this clone: Its antigen is unidentified.

Both 60 Vbeta primers and 13 Jbeta primers went into the PCR. TCRdb keeps only in-frame clones here, not all; method: immunoSEQ multiplex PCR. Altogether 100,000 to 150,000 clones are present, approximately 78% being singletons, with the ten largest covering around 3.6%. V trimming: 3 bases; J trimming: 2 bases; junction bases outside the gene matches: 1. This CDR3 region has 14 residues. Per germline, CDR1 LNHDA and CDR2 SQIVND (reference sequence). The receptor was derived from a man aged 40-55 years in good health and CMV-seronegative. The genes are TRBV19 and TRBJ1-2, with TRBD1 identical over 9 bases. Material: PBMCs. CDR3 residues: CASSIGTGNYGYTF. Here the CDR3 DNA reads TGTGCCAGTAGTATTGGGACAGGGAACTATGGCTACACCTTC.